This T cell receptor (beta chain) came from a study of shared clonotypes between healthy human individuals. Study-wide points: Even with large depth, rarefaction showed that sorted-subset sequencing was incomplete.

The CDR3 runs 18 residues. The V gene's germline CDR1 is SGHAT and CDR2 FQNNGV. V lost 0 bases, J lost 1 base, and 5 bases stayed unmatched. Profiling relied on immunoSEQ multiplex PCR, and the TCRdb table lists in-frame clones only, not all of them. The profile covers about 650,000 clones, with roughly 96% appearing a single time and roughly 0.1% taken by the ten largest. The naive CD8 subset, CD45RO-negative cells positively selected for CCR7, excluded terminally differentiated effector memory CD45RA+ cells. A note on this clone: The target antigen is unknown.

This sequence was found in a woman in her twenties or thirties in good health. The chain has TRBV11-2 and TRBJ2-7; 14 nucleotides align to TRBD2. Sample: naive CD8+ T cells sorted from blood. The CDR3 protein is CASSLDQGLAGVSYEQYF. In DNA, the CDR3 is TGTGCCAGCAGCTTAGATCAGGGACTAGCGGGAGTATCCTACGAGCAGTACTTC.